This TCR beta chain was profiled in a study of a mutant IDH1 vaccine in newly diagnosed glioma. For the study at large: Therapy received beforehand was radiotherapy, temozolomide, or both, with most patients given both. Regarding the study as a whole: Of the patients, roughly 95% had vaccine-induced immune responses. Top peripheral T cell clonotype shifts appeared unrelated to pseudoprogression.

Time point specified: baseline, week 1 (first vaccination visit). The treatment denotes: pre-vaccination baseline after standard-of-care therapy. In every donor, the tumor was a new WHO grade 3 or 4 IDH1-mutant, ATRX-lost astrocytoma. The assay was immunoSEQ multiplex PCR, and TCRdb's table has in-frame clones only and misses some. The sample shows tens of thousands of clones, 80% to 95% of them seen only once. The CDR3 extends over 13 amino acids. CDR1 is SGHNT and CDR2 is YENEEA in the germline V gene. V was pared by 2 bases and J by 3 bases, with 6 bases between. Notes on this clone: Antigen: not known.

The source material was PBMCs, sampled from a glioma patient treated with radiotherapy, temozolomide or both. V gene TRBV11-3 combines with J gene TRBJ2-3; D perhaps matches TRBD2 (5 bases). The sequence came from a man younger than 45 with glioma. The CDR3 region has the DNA TGTGCCAGCAGCTTATCGGGGACAGATACGCAGTATTTT. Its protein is CASSLSGTDTQYF.